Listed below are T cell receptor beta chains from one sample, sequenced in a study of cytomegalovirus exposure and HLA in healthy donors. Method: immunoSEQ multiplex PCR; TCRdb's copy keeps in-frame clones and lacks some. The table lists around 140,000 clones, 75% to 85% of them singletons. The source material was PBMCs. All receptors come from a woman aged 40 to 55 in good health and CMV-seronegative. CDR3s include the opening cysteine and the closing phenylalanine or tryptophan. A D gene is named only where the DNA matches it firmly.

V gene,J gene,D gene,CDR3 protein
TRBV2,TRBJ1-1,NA,CASSEGRDNTEAFF
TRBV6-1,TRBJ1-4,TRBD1,CASRGQGASGKLFF
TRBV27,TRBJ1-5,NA,CASSFQGNANQPQHF
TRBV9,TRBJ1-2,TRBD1,CASSLGQGFSF
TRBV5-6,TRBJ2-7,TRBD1,CASSRTGPFYEQYF
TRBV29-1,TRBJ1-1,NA,CSVEVLRQREGGSEAFF
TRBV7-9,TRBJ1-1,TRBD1,CASSLGGTAYTEAFF
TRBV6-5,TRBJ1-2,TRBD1,CASRTGAYYGYTF
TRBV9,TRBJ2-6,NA,CASSARPVSGANVLTF
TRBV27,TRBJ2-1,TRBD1,CASRRQGINNEQFF
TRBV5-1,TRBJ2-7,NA,CASSLETGAYEQYF
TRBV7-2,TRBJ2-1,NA,CASSFSGSSYNEQFF
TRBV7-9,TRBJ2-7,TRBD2,CASSLPGGYEQYF
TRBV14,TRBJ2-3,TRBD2,CASSQPLLAATDTQYF
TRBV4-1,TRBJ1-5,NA,CASSQFLRNNQPQHF
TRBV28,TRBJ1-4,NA,CASRENEKLFF
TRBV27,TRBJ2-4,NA,CASSTQGDLTKNIQYF
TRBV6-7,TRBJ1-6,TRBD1,CASSYVQGRENSPLHF
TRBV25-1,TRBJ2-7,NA,CASSFKRRDNAYEQYF
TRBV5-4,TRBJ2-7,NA,CASSLEGTVYEQYF
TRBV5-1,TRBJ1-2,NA,CASSHSLVREDYGYTF
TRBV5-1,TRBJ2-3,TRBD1,CASSLATGAESDTQYF